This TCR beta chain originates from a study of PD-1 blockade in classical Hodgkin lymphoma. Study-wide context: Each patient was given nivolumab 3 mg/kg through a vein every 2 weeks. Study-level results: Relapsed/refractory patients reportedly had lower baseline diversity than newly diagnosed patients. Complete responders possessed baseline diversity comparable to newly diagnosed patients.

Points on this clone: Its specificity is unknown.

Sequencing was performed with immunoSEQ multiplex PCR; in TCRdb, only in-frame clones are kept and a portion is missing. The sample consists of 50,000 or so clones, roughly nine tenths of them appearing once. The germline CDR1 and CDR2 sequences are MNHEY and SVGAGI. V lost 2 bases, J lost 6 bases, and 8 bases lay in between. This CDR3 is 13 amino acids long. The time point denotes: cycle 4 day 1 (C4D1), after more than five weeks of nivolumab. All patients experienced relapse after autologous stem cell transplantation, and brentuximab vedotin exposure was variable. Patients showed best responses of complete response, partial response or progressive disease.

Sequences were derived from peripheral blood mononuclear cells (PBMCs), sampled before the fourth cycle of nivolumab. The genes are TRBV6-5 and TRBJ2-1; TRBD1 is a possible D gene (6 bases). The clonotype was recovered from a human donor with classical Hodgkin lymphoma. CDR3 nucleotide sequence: TGTGCCAGCAGTTACCGACAGGCCAATGAGCAGTTCTTC. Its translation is CASSYRQANEQFF.